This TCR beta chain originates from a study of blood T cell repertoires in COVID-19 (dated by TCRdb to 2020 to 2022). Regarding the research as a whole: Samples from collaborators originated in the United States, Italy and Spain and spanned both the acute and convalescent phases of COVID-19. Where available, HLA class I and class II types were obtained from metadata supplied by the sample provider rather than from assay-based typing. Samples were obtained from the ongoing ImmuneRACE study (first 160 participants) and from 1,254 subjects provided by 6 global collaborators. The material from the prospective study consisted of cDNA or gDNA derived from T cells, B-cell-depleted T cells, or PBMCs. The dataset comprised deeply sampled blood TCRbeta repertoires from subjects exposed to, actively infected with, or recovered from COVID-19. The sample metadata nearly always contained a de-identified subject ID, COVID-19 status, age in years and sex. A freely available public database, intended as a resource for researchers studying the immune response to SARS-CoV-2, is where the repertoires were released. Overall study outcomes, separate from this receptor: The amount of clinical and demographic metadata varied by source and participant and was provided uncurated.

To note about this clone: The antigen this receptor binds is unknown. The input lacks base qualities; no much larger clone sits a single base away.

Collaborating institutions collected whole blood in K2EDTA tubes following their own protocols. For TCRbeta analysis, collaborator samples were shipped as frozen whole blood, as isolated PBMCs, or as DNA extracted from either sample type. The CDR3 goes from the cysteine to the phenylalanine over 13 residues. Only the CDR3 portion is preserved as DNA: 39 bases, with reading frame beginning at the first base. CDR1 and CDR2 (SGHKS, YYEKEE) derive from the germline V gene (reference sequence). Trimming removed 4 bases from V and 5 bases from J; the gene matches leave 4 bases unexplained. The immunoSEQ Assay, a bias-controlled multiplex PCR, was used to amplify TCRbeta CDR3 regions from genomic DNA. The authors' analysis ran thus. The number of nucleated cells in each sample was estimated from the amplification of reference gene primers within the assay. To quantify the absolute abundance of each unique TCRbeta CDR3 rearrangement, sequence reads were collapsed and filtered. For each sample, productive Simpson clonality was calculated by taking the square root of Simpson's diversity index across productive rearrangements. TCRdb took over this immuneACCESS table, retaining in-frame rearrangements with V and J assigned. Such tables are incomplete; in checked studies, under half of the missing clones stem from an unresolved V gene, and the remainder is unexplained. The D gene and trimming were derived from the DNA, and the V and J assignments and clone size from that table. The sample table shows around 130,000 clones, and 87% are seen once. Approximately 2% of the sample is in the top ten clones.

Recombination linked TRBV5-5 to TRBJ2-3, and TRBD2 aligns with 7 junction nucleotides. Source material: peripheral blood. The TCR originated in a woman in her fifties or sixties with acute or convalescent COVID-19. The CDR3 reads CASSALAVDTQYF. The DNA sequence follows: TGTGCCAGCAGCGCCCTAGCGGTAGATACGCAGTATTTT.